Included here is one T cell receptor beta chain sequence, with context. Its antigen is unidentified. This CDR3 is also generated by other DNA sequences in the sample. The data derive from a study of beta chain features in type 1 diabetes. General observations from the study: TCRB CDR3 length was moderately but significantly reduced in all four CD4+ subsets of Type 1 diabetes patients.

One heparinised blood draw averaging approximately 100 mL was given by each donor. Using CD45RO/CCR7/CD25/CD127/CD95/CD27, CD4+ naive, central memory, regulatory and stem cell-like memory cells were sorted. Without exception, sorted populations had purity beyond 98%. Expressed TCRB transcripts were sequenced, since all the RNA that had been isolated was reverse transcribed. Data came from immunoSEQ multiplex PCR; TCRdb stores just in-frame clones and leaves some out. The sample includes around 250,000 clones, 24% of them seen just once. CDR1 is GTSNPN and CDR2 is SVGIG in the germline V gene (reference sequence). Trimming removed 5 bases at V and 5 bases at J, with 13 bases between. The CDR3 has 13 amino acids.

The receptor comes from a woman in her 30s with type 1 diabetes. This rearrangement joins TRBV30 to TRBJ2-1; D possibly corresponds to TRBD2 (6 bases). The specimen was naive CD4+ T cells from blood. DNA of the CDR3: TGTGCCTGGTCGGTCGGGGGAGACAATGAGCAGTTCTTC. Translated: CAWSVGGDNEQFF.